The 7 T cell receptor beta chains given below trace back to one sample, sequenced in a study of OX40 agonist ivuxolimab in advanced cancers. Clones were sequenced by immunoSEQ multiplex PCR, and TCRdb holds only the in-frame ones, with some missing. The repertoire holds roughly 80,000 clones, with about 83% as singletons. The sample was CD4+ or CD8+ T cells sorted from blood, taken in a trial of the OX40 agonist ivuxolimab. The source of these receptors is an adult with an advanced solid tumor such as melanoma, head and neck, liver or kidney cancer.

The J gene is TRBJ2-7, the V gene TRBV6-5, with 9 bases fitting TRBD2. The germline gives CDR1 MNHEY, CDR2 SVGAGI. Losses at the gene ends were 6 bases for V and 4 bases for J; bases not matched to a gene: 4. The CDR3 contains 13 residues. The CDR3 reads CASRSAGGYEQYF. The CDR3, as DNA: TGTGCCAGCAGATCCGCGGGAGGGTACGAGCAGTACTTC.

J is TRBJ1-1 and V is TRBV6-4, with TRBD1 identical over 7 bases. V was pared by 6 bases and J by 7 bases, with 8 bases of the junction left unmatched. The CDR3 is 13 residues long. Per the germline V gene, CDR1 is MRHNA and CDR2 is SNTAGT. The CDR3 here is CASSQGQDLEAFF. The DNA of the CDR3 is TGTGCCAGCAGCCAAGGACAGGACCTTGAAGCTTTCTTT.

This rearrangement joins TRBV2 to TRBJ1-4, with D unclear. The germline V and J ends were trimmed by 6 bases and 0 bases, with 8 bases remaining between them. The CDR3 is made up of 14 amino acids. Germline CDR1 SNHLY, CDR2 FYNNEI. The CDR3 sequence: CASRTGTTNEKLFF. The CDR3, as DNA: TGTGCCAGCAGGACCGGGACAACTAATGAAAAACTGTTTTTT.

The genes are TRBV28 and TRBJ1-3; no reliable D call. Germline lookup yields CDR1 MDHEN and CDR2 SYDVKM. The CDR3 extends over 14 amino acids. V was clipped by 6 bases and J by 4 bases, with 13 bases between them. The CDR3 here is CASSTTRSGNTIYF. The CDR3 nucleotides are TGTGCCAGCAGCACCACCAGGTCGGGAAACACCATATATTTT.

This clone was seen a handful of times. The rearrangement links TRBV5-4 to TRBJ2-2; D gene uncertain. CDR3 length equals 16 residues. Deletions cut 1 base from V and 5 bases from J, with 15 bases between. CDR1 SGHNT and CDR2 YYREEE come from the germline V gene (reference sequence). CDR3 protein: CASSLPRAMGTGELFF. The CDR3 DNA reads TGTGCCAGCAGCTTGCCCCGGGCCATGGGGACCGGGGAGCTGTTTTTT.

The J gene is TRBJ2-1, the V gene TRBV27, with 13 bases aligning to TRBD2. Germline V CDR1 and CDR2: MNHEY, SMNVEV (reference sequence). Unmatched junction bases numbered 4, after V lost 1 base and J lost 10 bases. The CDR3 sequence is 15 residues long. The CDR3 region is CASSLWTSGSGEQFF. CDR3 DNA sequence: TGTGCCAGCAGTTTATGGACTAGCGGGAGCGGGGAGCAGTTCTTC.

The chain uses TRBV19 and TRBJ2-3; 12 bases are a match to TRBD1. The V and J ends lost 5 bases and 3 bases, in that order; junction bases with no gene match: 6. From germline, CDR1 is LNHDA and CDR2 SQIVND (reference sequence). This CDR3 has 16 amino acids. The CDR3 region is CASSPRDRGRTDTQYF. Written as DNA, the CDR3 is TGTGCCAGTAGTCCCCGGGACAGGGGGCGAACAGATACGCAGTATTTT.